One T cell receptor (beta chain) is described in this entry. No antigen is known for it. Sequence at one end of the junction differs from germline and may be a read error. The CDR3 numbers 14 residues from cysteine through phenylalanine. This entry keeps only the CDR3 DNA: 42 bases, framed from base 1. CDR1 SSHAT and CDR2 FNYEAQ were looked up in the germline V gene (reference sequence). These data originate in a study of OX40 agonist ivuxolimab in advanced cancers. Regarding the study in general: Ivuxolimab was an agonistic, fully human IgG2 monoclonal antibody directed against OX40 (CD134), a costimulatory receptor. Intravenous ivuxolimab was administered to patients every 2 weeks at six dose levels: 0.01, 0.1, 0.3, 1.5, 3 and 10 mg/kg. Of the 50 to 55 patients in dose escalation, about 20 had hepatocellular carcinoma, some 15 had melanoma, 9 had renal cell carcinoma and 9 had head and neck cancer. In the dose-escalation cohort, more than 80% of patients were male, and the mean age was roughly 60 years with a range of about 20 to 80. Prior anti-PD-1, anti-PD-L1 or anti-CTLA-4 therapy was permitted, and less than 45% of dose-escalation patients had received checkpoint inhibitors. Partial responses occurred in three dose-escalation patients, of whom one had hepatocellular carcinoma and two had cutaneous melanoma. Peripheral TCRbeta sequencing aimed to test whether ivuxolimab altered TCR sequence diversity and caused clonal T-cell expansion. The paper covers the monotherapy dose-escalation part of the phase I ivuxolimab trial, which included N of about 50 patients.

Patients with a history of autoimmune disease or receiving systemic immunosuppression were excluded from the trial. Peripheral blood for TCR sequencing was drawn from every dose cohort at baseline, at cycle 4 day 1 and at cycle 7 day 1. Samples came from an open-label, multicenter, first-in-human phase I dose-escalation trial of ivuxolimab. Adults with locally advanced or metastatic melanoma, renal cell carcinoma, hepatocellular carcinoma or head and neck squamous cell carcinoma were enrolled in the trial. Before TCR sequencing, CD4+ T cells and CD8+ T cells from peripheral blood were sorted into separate populations. To sequence the TCRbeta CDR3 region, genomic DNA was isolated from the sorted cells. The immunoSEQ Assay was used for sequencing of TCRbeta CDR3 regions. TCRdb holds this immuneACCESS table with in-frame rearrangements only. Some clones are missing; in checked studies, unresolved V genes explain under half, and the rest has no known cause. Across this sample there are just over 50,000 clones, with about 88% seen only once. The top ten clones comprise about 3.7% of the sample.

On the study overall, not on this receptor specifically: After ivuxolimab, CD8+ T cells had more expanded clones than CD4+ T cells on average. Low levels of normalized T-cell clonal expansion were also seen in some patients who did not respond. The antigen specificity of the peripheral T cells that underwent clonal expansion was not determined. In the 0.1-3.0 mg/kg groups, partial responders had among the lowest normalized peripheral clonal expansion, particularly in CD8+ T cells. At doses from 0.1 to 3.0 mg/kg, clonal expansion was seen in both CD4+ and CD8+ blood T cells between baseline and week 6.

The rearranged chain carries TRBV7-7 and TRBJ2-3, with the D gene uncertain. The material sequenced was CD4+ or CD8+ T cells sorted from blood, taken in a trial of the OX40 agonist ivuxolimab. The clonotype was recovered from an adult with an advanced solid tumor such as melanoma, head and neck, liver or kidney cancer. The DNA sequence is as follows: TGTGCTAGCAGCTTATTCGGTAGCACAGATACGCAGTATTTT. This is translated as CASSLFGSTDTQYF.